The rows below give T cell receptor beta chains drawn from one sample of a study of control samples from healthy donors and cancer patients. Produced via immunoSEQ multiplex PCR; TCRdb's table is partial and in-frame only. The profile shows roughly 170,000 clones, about 93% of them singletons. Sequencing used blood. These receptors originate from a man aged 18-30 years in good health. CDR3s include the opening cysteine and the closing phenylalanine or tryptophan. A D gene is named only where the DNA matches it firmly. Rows may omit the clone size; those that give it use once, few, many or a size class.

J,D,size,V,DNA,CDR3
TRBJ2-7,NA,NA,TRBV2,TGTGCCAGCAGTGAAGGCAGCTACGAGCAGTACTTC,CASSEGSYEQYF
TRBJ2-1,NA,NA,TRBV9,TGTGCCAGCAGCGTAGCCCCGGGACTTCTTGGGAATGAGCAGTTCTTC,CASSVAPGLLGNEQFF
TRBJ2-3,NA,NA,TRBV11-3,TGTGCCAGCAGTTCTGGGGGGAGTATAAATACGCAGTATTTT,CASSSGGSINTQYF
TRBJ2-2,NA,NA,TRBV11-2,TGTGCCAGCAGCCCGAGGCCAGCCACCGGGGAGCTGTTTTTT,CASSPRPATGELFF
TRBJ2-7,NA,NA,TRBV4-1,TGCGCCAGCAGCCAAACGACGACCCTTACCTACGAGCAGTACTTC,CASSQTTTLTYEQYF
TRBJ1-3,NA,once,TRBV30,TGTGCCTGTATTAGGGAGCAATCTGGAAACACCATATATTTT,CACIREQSGNTIYF
TRBJ2-7,NA,NA,TRBV3-1/TRBV3-2,TGTGCCAGCAGTTTTAGCTCCTACGAGCAGTACTTC,CASSFSSYEQYF
TRBJ2-7,TRBD1,few,TRBV10-1,TGCGCCAGCAGTGAAGGGACAGGGGGATCCTACGAGCAGTACTTC,CASSEGTGGSYEQYF
TRBJ1-1,NA,NA,TRBV5-6,TGTGCCAGCAGCTTTCGACAGAACACTGAAGCTTTCTTT,CASSFRQNTEAFF
TRBJ2-5,NA,NA,TRBV24-1,TGTGCCACCAGTGAACTCAGGGGAGGCGAGGAGACCCAGTACTTC,CATSELRGGEETQYF
TRBJ1-2,NA,NA,TRBV18,TGTGCCAGCTCACCGGCAGGGGATGGCTACACCTTC,CASSPAGDGYTF
TRBJ1-2,NA,NA,TRBV6-2/TRBV6-3,TGTGCCAGCAGTTACTCGCCGGGGGGCGACTATGGCTACACCTTC,CASSYSPGGDYGYTF
TRBJ1-1,NA,NA,TRBV30,TGTGCCCGAGGGGGAGAGGGCGGGGGTTTAATGAACACTGAAGCTTTCTTT,CARGGEGGGLMNTEAFF
TRBJ1-1,TRBD1,NA,TRBV5-5,TGTGCCAGCACCAAAAGAGGGACAGTTACGAACACTGAAGCTTTCTTT,CASTKRGTVTNTEAFF
TRBJ2-5,NA,NA,TRBV3-1/TRBV3-2,TGTGCCAGCAGCCAAGGACAGTTCCAAGAGACCCAGTACTTC,CASSQGQFQETQYF
TRBJ2-7,NA,NA,TRBV30,TGTGCCTGGGGGGTGGGCGGCGAGCAGTACTTC,CAWGVGGEQYF
TRBJ2-3,TRBD2,NA,TRBV5-1,TGCGCCAGTGGGACTAGCGGTCTCACAGATACGCAGTATTTT,CASGTSGLTDTQYF
TRBJ1-6,NA,NA,TRBV2,TGTGCCAGCAACGGCAGGGGCTCCTATAATTCACCCCTCCACTTT,CASNGRGSYNSPLHF
TRBJ1-3,NA,NA,TRBV29-1,TGCAGCGTTAAAACCCCAGTAACATCTGGAAACACCATATATTTT,CSVKTPVTSGNTIYF
TRBJ1-5,TRBD1,few,TRBV4-1,TGCGCCAGCAGCCAACATCTAACACAGGGGGCTTCCCAGCCCCAGCATTTT,CASSQHLTQGASQPQHF
TRBJ2-7,NA,once,TRBV3-1/TRBV3-2,TGTGCCAGCAGGTCTAACTCCTACGAGCAGTACTTC,CASRSNSYEQYF
TRBJ2-5,TRBD2,NA,TRBV28,TGTGCCAGCAAGGTCCCGGGAGGAAGGGAGACCCAGTACTTC,CASKVPGGRETQYF
TRBJ1-4,NA,NA,TRBV5-1,TGCGCCAGCAGGCTCTCGATGGGGGGAAATGAAAAACTGTTTTTT,CASRLSMGGNEKLFF
TRBJ1-2,TRBD1,NA,TRBV6-5,TGTGCCAGCAGAACGGGACAGGACTATGGCTACACCTTC,CASRTGQDYGYTF
TRBJ1-4,NA,NA,TRBV7-6,TGTGCCAGCAGCCCCCTCGCCCTACAAGCAACTAATGAAAAACTGTTTTTT,CASSPLALQATNEKLFF
TRBJ1-5,NA,once,TRBV30,TGTGCCTGGAGTGAAAATAGCAATCAGCCCCAGCATTTT,CAWSENSNQPQHF
TRBJ1-4,NA,NA,TRBV2,TGTGCCAGCAGTGAAGAGACAGTTGCGAGTAAACTGTTTTTT,CASSEETVASKLFF
TRBJ1-1,TRBD1,NA,TRBV5-1,TGCGCCAGCAGCTGGGGACAGGGGGCGGGCACTGAAGCTTTCTTT,CASSWGQGAGTEAFF
TRBJ1-1,TRBD1,NA,TRBV7-2,TGTGCCAAGGGGACAGGGCAGAACACTGAAGCTTTCTTT,CAKGTGQNTEAFF
TRBJ1-3,TRBD1,NA,TRBV18,TGTGCCAGCTCACCGGATCGGAACAGGGGGGACACCATATATTTT,CASSPDRNRGDTIYF
TRBJ1-1,NA,NA,TRBV2,TGTGCCAGCAGTGTGCGGGGGGGCACTGAAGCTTTCTTT,CASSVRGGTEAFF
TRBJ1-3,NA,few,TRBV19,TGTGCCAGTAGTATCCAGCCTGACTCTGGAAACACCATATATTTT,CASSIQPDSGNTIYF
TRBJ1-3,NA,NA,TRBV5-4,TGTGCCAGCAGCTTAGGGTGGGGGAGCTCTGGAAACACCATATATTTT,CASSLGWGSSGNTIYF
TRBJ2-5,NA,NA,TRBV18,TGTGCCAGCTCAACTGAGGGAATGGAGACCCAGTACTTC,CASSTEGMETQYF
TRBJ2-7,TRBD1,NA,TRBV6-5,TGTGCCAGCAGTTACGACAGGGACGAGCAGTACTTC,CASSYDRDEQYF
TRBJ1-4,NA,once,TRBV27,TGTGCCAGCAGTTTATATGGGGGGGCTGAAAAACTGTTTTTT,CASSLYGGAEKLFF
TRBJ1-6,NA,NA,TRBV5-5,TGTGCCAGCATCATGACCGGCAATTCACCCCTCCACTTT,CASIMTGNSPLHF
TRBJ1-2,TRBD1,NA,TRBV5-6,TGTGCCAGCAGCTTCTTATCGGGACAGAACTATGGCTACACCTTC,CASSFLSGQNYGYTF
TRBJ1-5,NA,NA,TRBV3-1/TRBV3-2,TGTGCCAGCAGCCCCTCGGGGAGCAATCAGCCCCAGCATTTT,CASSPSGSNQPQHF
TRBJ1-5,NA,few,TRBV2,TGTGCCAGCAGTGAACGGGCAGTTGTTAAGCCCCAGCATTTT,CASSERAVVKPQHF
TRBJ2-7,TRBD2,NA,TRBV6-5,TGTGCCAGCACCCCCGGACTAGCGGGGGGCCCCCGCAAGTACTTC,CASTPGLAGGPRKYF
TRBJ1-1,NA,NA,TRBV19,TGTGCCAGTAGTGACCGGGAAAGATACACTGAAGCTTTCTTT,CASSDRERYTEAFF
TRBJ1-1,NA,NA,TRBV18,TGTGCCAGCTCACAGGACAGATATAACACTGAAGCTTTCTTT,CASSQDRYNTEAFF
TRBJ1-3,NA,NA,TRBV19,TGTGCCAGTAGTATGTCGCAGGGGAGAGGAAACACCATATATTTT,CASSMSQGRGNTIYF
TRBJ1-5,NA,NA,TRBV19,TGTGCCAGTAGTATCGGGGGGAGTGAACAGCCCCAGCATTTT,CASSIGGSEQPQHF
TRBJ2-7,NA,NA,TRBV2,TGTGCCAGCAGTGAAGCGTCAACCTGGGGATACGAGCAGTACTTC,CASSEASTWGYEQYF
TRBJ2-3,NA,once,TRBV2,TGTGCCAGCCCCTTGGCGGCTTACGGCACAGATACGCAGTATTTT,CASPLAAYGTDTQYF
TRBJ2-2,NA,NA,TRBV24-1,TGTGCCACCAGTGATGCCGGGACCGCGACCGGGGAGCTGTTTTTT,CATSDAGTATGELFF
TRBJ1-1,NA,once,TRBV5-1,TGCGCCAGCAGCTTGGGGGAGACAATGAACACTGAAGCTTTCTTT,CASSLGETMNTEAFF
TRBJ2-3,NA,NA,TRBV9,TGTGCCAGCAGCCCAAGGACACTTAGCACAGATACGCAGTATTTT,CASSPRTLSTDTQYF
TRBJ2-3,TRBD2,NA,TRBV7-9,TGTGCCAGCAGCTCGAGAATAGCGGGGGGTATAGATACGCAGTATTTT,CASSSRIAGGIDTQYF
TRBJ1-4,TRBD1,NA,TRBV10-3,TGTGCCATCAGTGATAGCTCAGGGGGAGAAAAACTGTTTTTT,CAISDSSGGEKLFF
TRBJ1-4,NA,NA,TRBV10-3,TGTGCCATCAGTGCCACGGGGCAGGGGATGGGTGAAAAACTGTTTTTT,CAISATGQGMGEKLFF
TRBJ2-2,NA,NA,TRBV2,TGTGCCAGCAGTGACGGCGGATTCGGGCGTTTCTTGAACACCGGGGAGCTGTTTTTT,CASSDGGFGRFLNTGELFF
TRBJ2-7,TRBD1,NA,TRBV6-5,TGTGCCAGCAGTACAGGGGCGGGCTCCTACGAGCAGTACTTC,CASSTGAGSYEQYF
TRBJ1-2,NA,once,TRBV5-1,TGCGCCAGCAGCTTGGCCAGTGGGGAAGTCTATGGCTACACCTTC,CASSLASGEVYGYTF
TRBJ1-2,TRBD1,NA,TRBV5-1,TGCGTCAGCAGGACAGGGGGCTACAACTATGGCTACACCTTC,CVSRTGGYNYGYTF
TRBJ1-4,NA,NA,TRBV2,TGTGCCAGCAACCGGGGGACGGGAAATGAAAAACTGTTTTTT,CASNRGTGNEKLFF
TRBJ1-1,NA,NA,TRBV6-5,TGTGCCAGCAGTTACTGGGACCCGAGCCGGTGGACTGAAGCTTTCTTT,CASSYWDPSRWTEAFF
TRBJ2-6,NA,NA,TRBV5-1,TGCGCCAGCAGCTCCAGCCCCTCTGGGGCCAACGTCCTGACTTTC,CASSSSPSGANVLTF